This TCR beta chain was recovered during a study of shared T cell receptors in the human thymus. TCRdb's table, derived via immunoSEQ multiplex PCR, lists solely in-frame clones and lacks some. The table records roughly 550,000 clones, 78% of them present only once. Per the germline V gene, CDR1 is SGHVS and CDR2 is FQNEAQ. The trim removed 1 base at V and 8 bases at J, leaving 8 bases unmatched. This CDR3 region has 16 residues. These same data were also listed under a study on human thymus T cells.

Sequences were obtained from thymocytes. The sequence came from a boy younger than two with a congenital heart defect. The rearrangement joins TRBV7-8 to TRBJ2-1; TRBD2 matches 10 bases. The CDR3 loop is CASSLEASGSSDEQFF. The CDR3 DNA follows: TGTGCCAGCAGCTTAGAGGCTAGCGGGAGTTCCGATGAGCAGTTCTTC.